The T cell receptor beta chain described here comes from a study of blood T cell repertoires in COVID-19. Study details: Samples taken during acute and convalescent COVID-19 were collected in the United States, Italy and Spain. PBMCs, B-cell-depleted T cells, or T cells provided the cDNA or gDNA that made up the material.

In the original workflow: By means of reference gene primer amplification, nucleated cell counts were estimated. Profiling relied on immunoSEQ multiplex PCR, and the TCRdb table lists in-frame clones only, not all of them. That table furnishes V, J and clone size, whereas the DNA furnished D and trimming. The sample contains 200,000 to 300,000 clones, roughly 90% of which appear only once. The TCR sequence derives from a human donor in a cohort sampled during active COVID-19. The sequenced material came from peripheral blood.

CDR3 sequence reads: CASSEAPRGEQYF. The DNA for the CDR3 is TGTGCCAGCAGTGAAGCCCCCAGGGGCGAGCAGTACTTC. V usage is TRBV6-1 and J usage is TRBJ2-7, with D tentatively TRBD1 (6 bases). Between the trimmed V and J ends, which lost 0 bases and 6 bases, there was a span of 9 bases. Germline V CDR1 and CDR2: MNHNS, SASEGT. The CDR3 consists of 13 residues.